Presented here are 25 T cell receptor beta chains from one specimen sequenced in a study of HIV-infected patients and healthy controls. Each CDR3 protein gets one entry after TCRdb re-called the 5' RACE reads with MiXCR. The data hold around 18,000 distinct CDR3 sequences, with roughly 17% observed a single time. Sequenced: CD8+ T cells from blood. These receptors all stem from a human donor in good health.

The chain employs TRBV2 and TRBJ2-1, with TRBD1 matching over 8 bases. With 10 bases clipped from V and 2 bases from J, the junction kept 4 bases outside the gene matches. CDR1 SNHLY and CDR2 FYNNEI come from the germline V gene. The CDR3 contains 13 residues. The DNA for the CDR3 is TGTGCCACTCGGACAGGGCCCTACAATGAGCAGTTCTTC. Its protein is CATRTGPYNEQFF.

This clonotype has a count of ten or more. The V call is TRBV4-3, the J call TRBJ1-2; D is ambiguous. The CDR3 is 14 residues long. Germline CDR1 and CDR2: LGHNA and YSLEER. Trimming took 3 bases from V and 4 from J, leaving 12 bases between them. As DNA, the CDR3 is TGCGCCAGCAGCCATACGGACTGGACCTATGGCTACACCTTC. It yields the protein CASSHTDWTYGYTF.

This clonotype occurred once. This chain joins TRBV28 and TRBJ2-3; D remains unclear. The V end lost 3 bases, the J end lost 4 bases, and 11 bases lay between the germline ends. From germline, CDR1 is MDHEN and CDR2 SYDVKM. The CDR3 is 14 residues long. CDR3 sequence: CASSFVRSADTQYF. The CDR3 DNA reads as TGTGCCAGCAGTTTTGTGAGGTCGGCAGATACGCAGTATTTT.

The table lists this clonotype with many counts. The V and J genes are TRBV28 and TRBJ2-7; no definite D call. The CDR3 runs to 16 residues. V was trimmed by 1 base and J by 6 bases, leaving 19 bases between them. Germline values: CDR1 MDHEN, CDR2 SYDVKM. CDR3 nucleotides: TGTGCCAGCAGTTTATTGGGCCCGACGGTCGGTGGCGAGCAGTACTTC. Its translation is CASSLLGPTVGGEQYF.

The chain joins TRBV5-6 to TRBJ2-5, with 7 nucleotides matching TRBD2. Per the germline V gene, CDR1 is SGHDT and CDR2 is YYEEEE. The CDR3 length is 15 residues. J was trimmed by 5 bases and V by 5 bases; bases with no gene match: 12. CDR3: CASSYLGEGRETQYF. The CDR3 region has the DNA TGTGCCAGCAGTTATTTAGGGGAGGGCCGTGAGACCCAGTACTTC.

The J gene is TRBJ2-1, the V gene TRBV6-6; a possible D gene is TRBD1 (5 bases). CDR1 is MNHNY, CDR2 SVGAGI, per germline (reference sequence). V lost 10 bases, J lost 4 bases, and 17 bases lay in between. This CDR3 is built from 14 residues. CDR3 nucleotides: TGTGCCACTTTTCCAGGGTCGTATTACAATGAGCAGTTCTTC. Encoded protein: CATFPGSYYNEQFF.

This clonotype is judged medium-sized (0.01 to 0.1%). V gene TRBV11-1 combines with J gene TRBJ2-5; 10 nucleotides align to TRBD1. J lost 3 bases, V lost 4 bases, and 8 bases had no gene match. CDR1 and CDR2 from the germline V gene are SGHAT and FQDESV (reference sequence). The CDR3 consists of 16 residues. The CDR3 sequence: CASSSDYGTGEETQYF. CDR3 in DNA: TGTGCCAGCAGCTCAGATTACGGGACAGGGGAAGAGACCCAGTACTTC.

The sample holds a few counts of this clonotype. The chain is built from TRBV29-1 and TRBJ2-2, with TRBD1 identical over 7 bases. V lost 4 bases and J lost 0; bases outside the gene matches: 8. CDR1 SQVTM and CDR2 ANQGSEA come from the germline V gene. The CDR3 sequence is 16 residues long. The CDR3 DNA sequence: TGCAGCGTTGGGACAGGCGGGTTCGCGAACACCGGGGAGCTGTTTTTT. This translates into CSVGTGGFANTGELFF.

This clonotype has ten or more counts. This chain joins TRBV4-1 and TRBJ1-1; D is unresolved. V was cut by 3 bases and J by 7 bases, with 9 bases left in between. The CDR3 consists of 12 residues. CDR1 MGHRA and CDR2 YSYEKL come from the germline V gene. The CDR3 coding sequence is TGCGCCAGCAGCCATCCTGAAGTTGAAGCTTTCTTT. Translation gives CASSHPEVEAFF.

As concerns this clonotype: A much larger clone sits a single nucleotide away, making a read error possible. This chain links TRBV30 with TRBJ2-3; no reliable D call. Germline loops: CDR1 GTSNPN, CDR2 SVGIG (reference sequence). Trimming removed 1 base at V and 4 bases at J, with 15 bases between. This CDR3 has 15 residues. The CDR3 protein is CAWSAPSIEADTQYF. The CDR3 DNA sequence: TGTGCCTGGAGTGCCCCCAGCATCGAGGCAGATACGCAGTATTTT.

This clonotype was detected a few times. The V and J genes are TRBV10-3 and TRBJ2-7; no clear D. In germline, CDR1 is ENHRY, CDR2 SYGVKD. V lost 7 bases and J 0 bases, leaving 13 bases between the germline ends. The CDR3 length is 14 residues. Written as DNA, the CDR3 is TGTGCCATCAATGGTGGCTTTAGCTCCTACGAGCAGTACTTC. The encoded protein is CAINGGFSSYEQYF.

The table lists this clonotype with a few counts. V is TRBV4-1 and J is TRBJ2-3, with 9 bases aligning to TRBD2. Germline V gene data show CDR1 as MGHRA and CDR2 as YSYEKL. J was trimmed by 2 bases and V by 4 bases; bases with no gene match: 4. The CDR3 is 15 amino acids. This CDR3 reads CASSRGLAYTDTQYF. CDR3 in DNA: TGCGCCAGCAGCCGCGGACTAGCGTACACAGATACGCAGTATTTT.

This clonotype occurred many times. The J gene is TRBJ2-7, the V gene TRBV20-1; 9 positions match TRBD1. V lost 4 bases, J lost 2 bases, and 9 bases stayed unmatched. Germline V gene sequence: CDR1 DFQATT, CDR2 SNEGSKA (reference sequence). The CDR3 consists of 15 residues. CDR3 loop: CSAIGQGLSAYEQYF. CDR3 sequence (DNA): TGCAGTGCTATAGGACAGGGGCTCTCTGCCTACGAGCAGTACTTC.

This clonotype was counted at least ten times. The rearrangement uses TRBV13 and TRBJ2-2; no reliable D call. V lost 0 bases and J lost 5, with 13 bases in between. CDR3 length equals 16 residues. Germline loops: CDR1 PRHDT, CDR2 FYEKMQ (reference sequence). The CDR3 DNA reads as TGTGCCAGCAGCTTAGGCCTGAGAGCTAGGACCGGGGAGCTGTTTTTT. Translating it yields CASSLGLRARTGELFF.

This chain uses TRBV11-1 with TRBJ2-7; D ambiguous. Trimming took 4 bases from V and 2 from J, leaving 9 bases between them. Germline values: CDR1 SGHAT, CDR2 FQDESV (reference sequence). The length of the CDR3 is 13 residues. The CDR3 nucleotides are TGTGCCAGCAGCTCGGCGGAGACCTACGAGCAGTACTTC. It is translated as CASSSAETYEQYF.

CDR3 nucleotide sequence: TGTGCCAGCAGCCCCATCCTAGGGGGAGAGGGCTACAATGAGCAGTTCTTC. Its translation is CASSPILGGEGYNEQFF. V gene TRBV13 combines with J gene TRBJ2-1; tentative D call: TRBD1 (6 bases). Trimming removed 5 bases at V and 3 bases at J, with 20 bases between. CDR1 is PRHDT and CDR2 is FYEKMQ in the germline V gene (reference sequence). The CDR3 length is 17 residues.

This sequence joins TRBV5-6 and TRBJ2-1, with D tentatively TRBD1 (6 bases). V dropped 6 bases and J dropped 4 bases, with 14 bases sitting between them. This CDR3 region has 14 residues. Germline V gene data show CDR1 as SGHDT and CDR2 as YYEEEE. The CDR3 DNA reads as TGTGCCAGCAACCACCGGGACATTTACAATGAGCAGTTCTTC. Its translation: CASNHRDIYNEQFF.

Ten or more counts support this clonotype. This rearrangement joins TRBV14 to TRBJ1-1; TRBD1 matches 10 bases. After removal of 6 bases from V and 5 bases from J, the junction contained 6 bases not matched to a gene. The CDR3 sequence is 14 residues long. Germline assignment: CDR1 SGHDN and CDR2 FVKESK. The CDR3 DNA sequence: TGTGCCAGCAGACTACCGGGACAGGGGACTGAAGCTTTCTTT. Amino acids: CASRLPGQGTEAFF.

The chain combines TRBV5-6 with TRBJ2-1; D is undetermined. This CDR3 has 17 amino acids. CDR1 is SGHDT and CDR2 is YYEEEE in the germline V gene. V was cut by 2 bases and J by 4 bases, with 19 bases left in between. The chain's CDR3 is CASSFSGELLDYNEQFF. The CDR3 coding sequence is TGTGCCAGCAGCTTTTCCGGTGAACTACTCGATTACAATGAGCAGTTCTTC.

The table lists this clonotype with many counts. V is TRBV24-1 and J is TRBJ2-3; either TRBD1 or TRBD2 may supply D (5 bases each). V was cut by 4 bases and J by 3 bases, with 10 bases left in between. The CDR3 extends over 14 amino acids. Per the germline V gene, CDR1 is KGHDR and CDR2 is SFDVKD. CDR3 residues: CATSDRDGTDTQYF. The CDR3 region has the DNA TGTGCCACCAGTGACAGGGACGGAACAGATACGCAGTATTTT.

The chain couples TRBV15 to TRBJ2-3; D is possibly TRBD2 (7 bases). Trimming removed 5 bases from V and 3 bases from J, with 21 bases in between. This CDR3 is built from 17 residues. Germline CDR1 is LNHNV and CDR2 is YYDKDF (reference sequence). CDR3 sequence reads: CATSGYLGGGATDTQYF. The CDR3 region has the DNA TGTGCCACCAGCGGGTACCTGGGTGGGGGGGCAACAGATACGCAGTATTTT.

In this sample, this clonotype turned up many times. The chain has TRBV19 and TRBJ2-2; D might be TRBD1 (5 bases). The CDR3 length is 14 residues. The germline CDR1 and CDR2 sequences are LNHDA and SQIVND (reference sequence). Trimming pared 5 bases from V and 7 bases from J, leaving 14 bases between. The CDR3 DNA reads TGTGCCAGTAGTCCCGGACAAGCCGACGGGGAGCTGTTTTTT. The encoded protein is CASSPGQADGELFF. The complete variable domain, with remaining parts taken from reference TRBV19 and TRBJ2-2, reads DGGITQSPKYLFRKEGQNVTLSCEQNLNHDAMYWYRQDPGQGLRLIYYSQIVNDFQKGDIAEGYSVSREKKESFPLTVTSAQKNPTAFYLCASSPGQADGELFFGEGSRLTVL.

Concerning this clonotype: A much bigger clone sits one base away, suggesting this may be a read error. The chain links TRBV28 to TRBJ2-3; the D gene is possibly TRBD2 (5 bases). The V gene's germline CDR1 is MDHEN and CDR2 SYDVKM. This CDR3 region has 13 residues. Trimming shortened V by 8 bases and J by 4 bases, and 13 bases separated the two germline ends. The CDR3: CASCTRGPDTQYF. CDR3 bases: TGTGCCAGCTGTACTAGAGGGCCAGATACGCAGTATTTT.

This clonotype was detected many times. The chain's CDR3 is CASSLAEGSTQETQYF. The CDR3 DNA reads as TGTGCCAGCAGCTTAGCCGAAGGGTCTACCCAAGAGACCCAGTACTTC. The chain joins TRBV13 to TRBJ2-5, with unresolved D. The CDR3 totals 16 residues. The V gene's germline CDR1 is PRHDT and CDR2 FYEKMQ (reference sequence). Trimming cost V 1 base and J 1 base, with 13 bases left between them.

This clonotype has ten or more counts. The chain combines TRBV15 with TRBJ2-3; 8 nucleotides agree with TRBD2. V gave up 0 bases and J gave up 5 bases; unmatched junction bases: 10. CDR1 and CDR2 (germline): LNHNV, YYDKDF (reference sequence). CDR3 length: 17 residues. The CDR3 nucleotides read TGTGCCACCAGCAGAGATTTTCCAGCGGGAGAGGTAGATACGCAGTATTTT. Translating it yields CATSRDFPAGEVDTQYF. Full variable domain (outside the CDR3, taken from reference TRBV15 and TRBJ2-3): DAMVIQNPRYQVTQFGKPVTLSCSQTLNHNVMYWYQQKSSQAPKLLFHYYDKDFNNEADTPDNFQSRRPNTSFCFLDIRSPGLGDTAMYLCATSRDFPAGEVDTQYFGPGTRLTVL.